The entry below gives a single T cell receptor (beta chain) sequence along with its context. The CDR3 runs to 13 residues. Germline V CDR1 and CDR2: MNHNS, SASEGT. Trimming left V 2 bases short and J 2 bases short, with 7 bases between. Libraries were prepared by immunoSEQ multiplex PCR; TCRdb keeps only in-frame clonotypes and omits some of them. Seen here are about 100,000 clones, approximately 95% observed once, and the top ten hold 8%. The data stem from a study of control samples from healthy donors and cancer patients. The specimen sequenced was blood. This clonotype was obtained from a young man in good health. The genes are TRBV6-1 and TRBJ2-7; D may be TRBD2 (5 bases). The DNA for the CDR3 is TGTGCCAGCAGTGAACGAGGGCCCTACGAGCAGTACTTC. It encodes CASSERGPYEQYF.